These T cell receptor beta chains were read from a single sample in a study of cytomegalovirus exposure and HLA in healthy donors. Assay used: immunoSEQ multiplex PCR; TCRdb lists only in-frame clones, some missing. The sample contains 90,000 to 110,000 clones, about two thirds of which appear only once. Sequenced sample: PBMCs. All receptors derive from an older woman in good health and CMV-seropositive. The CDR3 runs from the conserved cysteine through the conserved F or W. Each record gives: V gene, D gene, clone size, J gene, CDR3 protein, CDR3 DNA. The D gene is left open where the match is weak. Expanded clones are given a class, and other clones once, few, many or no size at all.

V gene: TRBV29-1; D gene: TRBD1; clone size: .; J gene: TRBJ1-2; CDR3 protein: CSVDDRGLPSGGYTF; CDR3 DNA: TGCAGCGTTGACGACAGGGGTCTCCCATCCGGTGGCTACACCTTC
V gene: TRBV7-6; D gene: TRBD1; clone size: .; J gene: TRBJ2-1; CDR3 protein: CASRLRPGTGIGNEQFF; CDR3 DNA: TGTGCCAGCCGACTCCGACCCGGGACAGGTATCGGCAATGAGCAGTTCTTC
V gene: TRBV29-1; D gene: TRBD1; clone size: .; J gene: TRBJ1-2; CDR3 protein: CSALKGGQGGTNYGYTF; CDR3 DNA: TGCAGCGCTCTTAAGGGAGGACAGGGAGGGACTAACTATGGCTACACCTTC
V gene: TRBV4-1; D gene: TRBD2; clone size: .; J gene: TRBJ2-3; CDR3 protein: CASSQERGSGGGRDTQYF; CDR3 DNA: TGCGCCAGCAGCCAAGAAAGAGGTAGCGGGGGAGGGAGAGATACGCAGTATTTT
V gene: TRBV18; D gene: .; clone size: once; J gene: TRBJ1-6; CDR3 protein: CASSPAQGPSPLHF; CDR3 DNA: TGTGCCAGCTCACCAGCACAGGGTCCTTCACCCCTCCACTTT
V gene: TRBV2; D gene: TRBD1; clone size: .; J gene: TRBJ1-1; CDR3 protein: CASRTGGAGEAFF; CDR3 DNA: TGTGCCAGCAGGACAGGGGGCGCGGGGGAAGCTTTCTTT
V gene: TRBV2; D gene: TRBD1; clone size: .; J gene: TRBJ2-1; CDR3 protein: CARGDRYDEQFF; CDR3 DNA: TGTGCCAGAGGGGACAGGTACGATGAGCAGTTCTTC
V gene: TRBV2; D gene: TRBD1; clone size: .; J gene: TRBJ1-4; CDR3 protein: CASSEERGLVNEKLFF; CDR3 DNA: TGTGCCAGCAGTGAAGAGAGGGGGCTCGTTAATGAAAAACTGTTTTTT
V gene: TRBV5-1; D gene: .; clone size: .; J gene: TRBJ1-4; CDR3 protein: CASSLESGGPNEKLFF; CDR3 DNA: TGCGCCAGCAGCTTGGAATCGGGGGGCCCTAATGAAAAACTGTTTTTT
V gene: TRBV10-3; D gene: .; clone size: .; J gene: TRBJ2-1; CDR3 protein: CAISEDSLPFF; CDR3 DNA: TGTGCCATCAGTGAAGACAGCCTTCCGTTCTTC
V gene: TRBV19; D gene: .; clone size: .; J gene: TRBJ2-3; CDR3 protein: CASSIGVWGRAQDTQYF; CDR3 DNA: TGTGCCAGTAGTATAGGGGTTTGGGGCAGGGCTCAGGATACGCAGTATTTT
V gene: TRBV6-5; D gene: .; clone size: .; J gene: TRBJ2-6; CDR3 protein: CASSPGLLGANVLTF; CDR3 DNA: TGTGCCAGCAGCCCCGGACTACTAGGGGCCAACGTCCTGACTTTC
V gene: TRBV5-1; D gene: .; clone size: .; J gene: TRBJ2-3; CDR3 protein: CASSLGGASPNTDTQYF; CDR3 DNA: TGCGCCAGCAGCTTGGGCGGGGCCAGCCCCAACACAGATACGCAGTATTTT
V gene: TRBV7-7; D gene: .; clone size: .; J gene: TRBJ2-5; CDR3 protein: CASSLGLRGQETQYF; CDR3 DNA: TGTGCCAGCAGCTTAGGACTGCGCGGACAAGAGACCCAGTACTTC
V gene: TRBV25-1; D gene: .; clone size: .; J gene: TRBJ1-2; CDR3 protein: CASSDKGPNWGYTF; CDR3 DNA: TGTGCCAGCAGTGATAAGGGGCCAAACTGGGGCTACACCTTC
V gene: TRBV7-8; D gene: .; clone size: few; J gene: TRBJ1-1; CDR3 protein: CASSPSLGVGNTEAFF; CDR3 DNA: TGTGCCAGCAGCCCAAGCCTCGGGGTGGGGAACACTGAAGCTTTCTTT
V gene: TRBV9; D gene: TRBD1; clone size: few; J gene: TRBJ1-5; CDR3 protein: CASSQGVAGQPQHF; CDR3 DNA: TGTGCCAGCAGCCAGGGGGTAGCGGGGCAGCCCCAGCATTTT
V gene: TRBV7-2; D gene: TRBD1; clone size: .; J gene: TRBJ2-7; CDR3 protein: CASSLDRGYSYEQYF; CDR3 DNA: TGTGCCAGCAGCTTAGACAGGGGGTATTCCTACGAGCAGTACTTC
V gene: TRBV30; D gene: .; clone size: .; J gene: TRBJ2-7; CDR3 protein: CAWSASRSSYEQYF; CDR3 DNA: TGTGCCTGGAGTGCTAGCCGGAGCTCCTACGAGCAGTACTTC
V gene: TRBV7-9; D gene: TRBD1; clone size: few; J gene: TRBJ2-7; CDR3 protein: CASSPGQGTYEQYF; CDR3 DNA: TGTGCCAGCAGCCCGGGACAGGGGACCTACGAGCAGTACTTC
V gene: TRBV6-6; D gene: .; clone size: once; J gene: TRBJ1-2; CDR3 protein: CASSYSMADNYGYTF; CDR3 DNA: TGTGCCAGCAGTTACTCGATGGCAGATAACTATGGCTACACCTTC
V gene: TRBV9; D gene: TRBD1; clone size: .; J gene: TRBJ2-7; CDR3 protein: CASSAGTGGTYEQYF; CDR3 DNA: TGTGCCAGCAGCGCCGGGACAGGGGGTACCTACGAGCAGTACTTC
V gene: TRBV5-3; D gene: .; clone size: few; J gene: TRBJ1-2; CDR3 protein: CARSWPQQGILLFNYGYTF; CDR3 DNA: TGTGCCAGAAGCTGGCCCCAACAGGGAATACTCCTATTTAACTATGGCTACACCTTC
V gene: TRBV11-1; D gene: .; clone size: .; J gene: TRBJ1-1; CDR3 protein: CASSLSWGRGAFF; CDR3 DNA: TGTGCCAGCAGTTTGTCCTGGGGGCGTGGGGCTTTCTTT
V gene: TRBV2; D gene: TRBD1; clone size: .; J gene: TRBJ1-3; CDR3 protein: CASRRRTGPGNTIYF; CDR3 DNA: TGTGCCAGCAGGAGACGGACAGGCCCTGGAAACACCATATATTTT
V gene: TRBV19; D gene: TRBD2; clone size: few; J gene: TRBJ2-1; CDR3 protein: CASSRSGGVYNEQFF; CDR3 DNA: TGTGCCAGTAGCCGTAGCGGGGGGGTCTACAATGAGCAGTTCTTC
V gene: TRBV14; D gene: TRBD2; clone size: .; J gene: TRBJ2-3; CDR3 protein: CASSRDYSTDTQYF; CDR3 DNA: TGTGCCAGCAGCCGGGACTACAGCACAGATACGCAGTATTTT
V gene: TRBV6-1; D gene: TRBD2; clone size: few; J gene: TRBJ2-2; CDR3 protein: CASSVSGGLGAGELFF; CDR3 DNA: TGTGCCAGCAGTGTTAGCGGGGGGCTCGGGGCCGGGGAGCTGTTTTTT
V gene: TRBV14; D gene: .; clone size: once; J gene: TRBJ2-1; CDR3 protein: CASSLTATGFMGGLYNEQFF; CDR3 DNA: TGTGCCAGCAGCCTAACCGCGACAGGGTTTATGGGGGGCCTTTACAATGAGCAGTTCTTC
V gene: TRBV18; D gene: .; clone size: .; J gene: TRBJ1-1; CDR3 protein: CASSPLIWADTEAFF; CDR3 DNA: TGTGCCAGCTCACCACTCATTTGGGCTGACACTGAAGCTTTCTTT
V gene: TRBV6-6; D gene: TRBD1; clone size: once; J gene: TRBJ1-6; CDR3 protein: CASSGTGGNSPLHF; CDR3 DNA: TGTGCCAGCAGTGGGACAGGGGGCAATTCACCCCTCCACTTT
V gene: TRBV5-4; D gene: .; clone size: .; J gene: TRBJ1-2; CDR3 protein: CASSLDREGGYTF; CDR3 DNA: TGTGCCAGCAGCTTGGACAGGGAGGGTGGCTACACCTTC
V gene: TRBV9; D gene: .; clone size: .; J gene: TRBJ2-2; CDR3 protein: CASSPTVLPTGELFF; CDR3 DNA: TGTGCCAGCAGCCCGACTGTATTACCGACCGGGGAGCTGTTTTTT
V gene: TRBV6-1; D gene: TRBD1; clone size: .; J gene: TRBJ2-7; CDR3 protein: CASSEAVTGAVSSYEQYF; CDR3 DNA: TGTGCCAGCAGTGAAGCGGTCACAGGGGCCGTGAGCTCCTACGAGCAGTACTTC
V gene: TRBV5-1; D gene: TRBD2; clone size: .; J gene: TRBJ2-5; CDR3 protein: CASSLETSDETQYF; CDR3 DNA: TGCGCCAGCAGCTTGGAGACTAGCGATGAGACCCAGTACTTC
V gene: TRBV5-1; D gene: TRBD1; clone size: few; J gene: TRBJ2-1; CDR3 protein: CASSSGTGGYNEQFF; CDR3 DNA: TGCGCCAGCAGTTCCGGGACAGGGGGCTATAATGAGCAGTTCTTC
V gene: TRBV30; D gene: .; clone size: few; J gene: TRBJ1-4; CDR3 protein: CAWKRTLIEKLFF; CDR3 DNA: TGTGCCTGGAAGCGTACACTAATTGAAAAACTGTTTTTT
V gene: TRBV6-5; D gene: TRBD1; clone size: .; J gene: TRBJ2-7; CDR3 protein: CASSSGQGSTYEYF; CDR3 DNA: TGTGCCAGCAGTTCTGGACAGGGCTCCACCTACGAGTACTTC
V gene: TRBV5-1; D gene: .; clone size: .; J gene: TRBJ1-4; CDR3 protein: CASSLGGEMVWEKLFF; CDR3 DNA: TGCGCCAGCAGCTTAGGAGGCGAGATGGTGTGGGAAAAACTGTTTTTT